This is a list of T cell receptor beta chains from one sample in a study of T cell responses to AZD1222 COVID-19 vaccine. TCRdb keeps only in-frame clones here, not all; method: immunoSEQ multiplex PCR. The data hold 74,000 or so clones, with more than 75% observed a single time. The specimen comprised peripheral blood, sampled on day 0 of AZD1222 vaccination. The origin of the receptors is an adult in good health. Each CDR3 is given with its conserved first and last residue. The order of the fields is clone size, J gene, D gene, V gene, CDR3 protein, CDR3 DNA. D genes are given only for firm matches. The size entry is marked missing in some rows and otherwise reads once, few, many or a size class.

abundance: few
j_gene: TRBJ1-6
d_gene: TRBD1
v_gene: TRBV5-1
CDR3aa: CASSSGGGSYNSPLHF
CDR3nt: TGCGCCAGCAGCTCAGGGGGGGGCTCCTATAATTCACCCCTCCACTTT

abundance: -
j_gene: TRBJ1-4
d_gene: -
v_gene: TRBV5-1
CDR3aa: CASSGGEANEKLFF
CDR3nt: TGCGCCAGCAGCGGAGGGGAGGCTAATGAAAAACTGTTTTTT

abundance: -
j_gene: TRBJ2-7
d_gene: -
v_gene: TRBV7-6
CDR3aa: CASSFNEGPPYYEQYF
CDR3nt: TGTGCCAGCAGCTTTAATGAAGGTCCCCCTTACTACGAGCAGTACTTC

abundance: -
j_gene: TRBJ2-3
d_gene: -
v_gene: TRBV10-3
CDR3aa: CAISESVDTQYF
CDR3nt: TGTGCCATCAGTGAGTCGGTGGATACGCAGTATTTT

abundance: -
j_gene: TRBJ1-2
d_gene: -
v_gene: TRBV3-1/TRBV3-2
CDR3aa: CASSHRDSAANYGYTF
CDR3nt: TGTGCCAGCAGCCACCGAGACAGCGCTGCTAACTATGGCTACACCTTC

abundance: few
j_gene: TRBJ1-5
d_gene: -
v_gene: TRBV3-1/TRBV3-2
CDR3aa: CASGPDGSNQPQHF
CDR3nt: TGTGCCAGCGGACCGGACGGTAGCAATCAGCCCCAGCATTTT

abundance: once
j_gene: TRBJ1-3
d_gene: TRBD1
v_gene: TRBV7-9
CDR3aa: CASSRPTGAGNTIYF
CDR3nt: TGTGCCAGCAGCCGACCCACAGGGGCAGGAAACACCATATATTTT

abundance: -
j_gene: TRBJ1-2
d_gene: -
v_gene: TRBV7-9
CDR3aa: CASSLALGGNGYTF
CDR3nt: TGTGCCAGCAGCTTAGCGCTCGGGGGAAATGGCTACACCTTC

abundance: -
j_gene: TRBJ2-5
d_gene: TRBD1
v_gene: TRBV7-9
CDR3aa: CASSSTGVKETQYF
CDR3nt: TGTGCCAGCAGCTCGACAGGGGTTAAAGAGACCCAGTACTTC

abundance: -
j_gene: TRBJ2-7
d_gene: -
v_gene: TRBV28
CDR3aa: CASSLYRNPDEQYF
CDR3nt: TGTGCCAGCAGTTTATACCGGAATCCGGACGAGCAGTACTTC

abundance: -
j_gene: TRBJ1-3
d_gene: -
v_gene: TRBV12-3/TRBV12-4
CDR3aa: CASSIIEGNTIYF
CDR3nt: TGTGCCAGCAGCATAATCGAAGGAAACACCATATATTTT

abundance: once
j_gene: TRBJ2-1
d_gene: -
v_gene: TRBV12-3/TRBV12-4
CDR3aa: CASRFYNEQFF
CDR3nt: TGTGCCAGCAGATTTTACAATGAGCAGTTCTTC

abundance: -
j_gene: TRBJ1-6
d_gene: -
v_gene: TRBV21-1
CDR3aa: CASSKEGVFGNSPLHF
CDR3nt: TGTGCCAGCAGCAAAGAAGGGGTTTTTGGTAATTCACCCCTCCACTTT

abundance: -
j_gene: TRBJ2-5
d_gene: TRBD2
v_gene: TRBV9
CDR3aa: CASSDVRTSGGEETQYF
CDR3nt: TGTGCCAGCAGCGACGTAAGGACTAGCGGGGGGGAAGAGACCCAGTACTTC

abundance: -
j_gene: TRBJ2-5
d_gene: -
v_gene: TRBV7-9
CDR3aa: CASSLNPLVIQETQYF
CDR3nt: TGTGCCAGCAGCCTAAATCCCTTGGTCATCCAAGAGACCCAGTACTTC

abundance: -
j_gene: TRBJ2-7
d_gene: -
v_gene: TRBV10-3
CDR3aa: CAIRDLGEQYF
CDR3nt: TGTGCCATCCGAGATTTGGGGGAGCAGTACTTC

abundance: -
j_gene: TRBJ2-5
d_gene: TRBD1
v_gene: TRBV5-4
CDR3aa: CASSSPQGEQTQYF
CDR3nt: TGTGCCAGCAGCTCCCCTCAGGGGGAACAGACCCAGTACTTC

abundance: -
j_gene: TRBJ1-2
d_gene: -
v_gene: TRBV6-5
CDR3aa: CASSYFQNYGYTF
CDR3nt: TGTGCCAGCAGTTACTTCCAGAACTATGGCTACACCTTC

abundance: once
j_gene: TRBJ2-5
d_gene: TRBD2
v_gene: TRBV28
CDR3aa: CASCGAGDTQETQYF
CDR3nt: TGTGCCAGCTGCGGTGCGGGGGATACCCAAGAGACCCAGTACTTC

abundance: -
j_gene: TRBJ2-1
d_gene: -
v_gene: TRBV28
CDR3aa: CASSSGGRVVDEQFF
CDR3nt: TGTGCCAGCAGTTCCGGGGGCCGGGTCGTTGATGAGCAGTTCTTC

abundance: few
j_gene: TRBJ1-6
d_gene: TRBD1
v_gene: TRBV4-3
CDR3aa: CASSQGQGSDSPLHF
CDR3nt: TGCGCCAGCAGCCAGGGACAGGGGAGTGATTCACCCCTCCACTTT

abundance: once
j_gene: TRBJ1-3
d_gene: TRBD1
v_gene: TRBV7-2
CDR3aa: CASKTGTVGNTIYF
CDR3nt: TGTGCCAGCAAAACCGGGACAGTCGGAAACACCATATATTTT

abundance: -
j_gene: TRBJ2-2
d_gene: TRBD2
v_gene: TRBV15
CDR3aa: CATSRGLAWTGELFF
CDR3nt: TGTGCCACCAGCAGAGGACTAGCATGGACCGGGGAGCTGTTTTTT

abundance: -
j_gene: TRBJ2-1
d_gene: TRBD2
v_gene: TRBV7-2
CDR3aa: CASRTGTSGGNEQFF
CDR3nt: TGTGCCAGCAGAACCGGGACTAGCGGGGGTAATGAGCAGTTCTTC

abundance: once
j_gene: TRBJ2-1
d_gene: -
v_gene: TRBV19
CDR3aa: CASSAPGGGSYNEQFF
CDR3nt: TGTGCCAGTAGTGCCCCCGGGGGTGGCTCCTACAATGAGCAGTTCTTC

abundance: -
j_gene: TRBJ2-1
d_gene: TRBD2
v_gene: TRBV19
CDR3aa: CASRLAGGLVDEQFF
CDR3nt: TGTGCCAGCAGACTAGCGGGGGGGCTAGTGGATGAGCAGTTCTTC

abundance: -
j_gene: TRBJ1-5
d_gene: TRBD1
v_gene: TRBV20-1
CDR3aa: CSASWDSVSNQPQHF
CDR3nt: TGCAGTGCTAGTTGGGACAGTGTTAGCAATCAGCCCCAGCATTTT

abundance: -
j_gene: TRBJ1-1
d_gene: TRBD1
v_gene: TRBV18
CDR3aa: CASSRDRGWTEAFF
CDR3nt: TGTGCCAGCTCACGGGACAGGGGCTGGACTGAAGCTTTCTTT

abundance: -
j_gene: TRBJ2-1
d_gene: -
v_gene: TRBV3-1/TRBV3-2
CDR3aa: CASSQAPANNEQFF
CDR3nt: TGTGCCAGCAGCCAAGCCCCTGCAAACAATGAGCAGTTCTTC

abundance: -
j_gene: TRBJ2-2
d_gene: TRBD1
v_gene: TRBV6-5
CDR3aa: CASSLGVDRVDGELFF
CDR3nt: TGTGCCAGCAGTTTAGGGGTAGACAGGGTTGACGGGGAGCTGTTTTTT

abundance: -
j_gene: TRBJ1-2
d_gene: -
v_gene: TRBV5-1
CDR3aa: CASSFYTGSQGIGDTF
CDR3nt: TGCGCCAGCAGCTTTTATACCGGCTCCCAGGGAATCGGGGACACCTTC

abundance: -
j_gene: TRBJ2-5
d_gene: TRBD1
v_gene: TRBV19
CDR3aa: CASSWGQGARETQYF
CDR3nt: TGTGCCAGTAGTTGGGGGCAGGGGGCGCGTGAGACCCAGTACTTC

abundance: -
j_gene: TRBJ1-2
d_gene: -
v_gene: TRBV7-9
CDR3aa: CASSLHRGKRDGYTF
CDR3nt: TGTGCCAGCAGCTTGCACCGGGGTAAGAGGGATGGCTACACCTTC

abundance: once
j_gene: TRBJ1-1
d_gene: -
v_gene: TRBV3-1/TRBV3-2
CDR3aa: CASSPGEVGAFF
CDR3nt: TGTGCCAGCAGCCCAGGGGAGGTTGGAGCTTTCTTT

abundance: -
j_gene: TRBJ1-1
d_gene: -
v_gene: TRBV10-3
CDR3aa: CAISVKDEGVMTEAFF
CDR3nt: TGTGCCATCAGTGTAAAGGACGAAGGGGTGATGACTGAAGCTTTCTTT

abundance: -
j_gene: TRBJ2-2
d_gene: -
v_gene: TRBV5-4
CDR3aa: CASSLDLGTGELFF
CDR3nt: TGTGCCAGCAGCTTGGACCTGGGCACCGGGGAGCTGTTTTTT

abundance: -
j_gene: TRBJ2-7
d_gene: -
v_gene: TRBV12-3/TRBV12-4
CDR3aa: CASSRGFGREQYF
CDR3nt: TGTGCCAGCAGTCGGGGATTTGGTCGCGAGCAGTACTTC

abundance: -
j_gene: TRBJ1-3
d_gene: -
v_gene: TRBV9
CDR3aa: CASSVAIGLGTIYF
CDR3nt: TGTGCCAGCAGCGTAGCTATAGGGTTGGGCACCATATATTTT

abundance: -
j_gene: TRBJ1-1
d_gene: -
v_gene: TRBV7-8
CDR3aa: CASSFTGNTEAFF
CDR3nt: TGTGCCAGCAGCTTTACGGGGAACACTGAAGCTTTCTTT

abundance: -
j_gene: TRBJ1-4
d_gene: -
v_gene: TRBV5-8
CDR3aa: CASSLIHGGVEKLFF
CDR3nt: TGTGCCAGCAGCTTAATCCACGGGGGAGTTGAAAAACTGTTTTTT

abundance: -
j_gene: TRBJ1-2
d_gene: -
v_gene: TRBV5-5
CDR3aa: CASSLRLGQYGYTF
CDR3nt: TGTGCCAGCAGCTTGAGGCTTGGACAATACGGCTACACCTTC

abundance: once
j_gene: TRBJ1-1
d_gene: TRBD1
v_gene: TRBV4-3
CDR3aa: CASSQTAGGGEAFF
CDR3nt: TGCGCCAGCAGCCAAACCGCAGGGGGGGGAGAAGCTTTCTTT

abundance: -
j_gene: TRBJ2-5
d_gene: -
v_gene: TRBV7-2
CDR3aa: CASSLDAVRETQYF
CDR3nt: TGTGCCAGCAGCTTAGATGCAGTAAGGGAGACCCAGTACTTC

abundance: -
j_gene: TRBJ2-2
d_gene: TRBD2
v_gene: TRBV7-3
CDR3aa: CASSSRTSPNTGELFF
CDR3nt: TGTGCCAGCAGCTCTCGGACTAGCCCGAACACCGGGGAGCTGTTTTTT

abundance: few
j_gene: TRBJ2-7
d_gene: -
v_gene: TRBV4-3
CDR3aa: CASSQEAGSYEQYF
CDR3nt: TGCGCCAGCAGCCAAGAAGCAGGCTCCTACGAGCAGTACTTC

abundance: -
j_gene: TRBJ1-2
d_gene: -
v_gene: TRBV27
CDR3aa: CASSLIWGEDGYTF
CDR3nt: TGTGCCAGCAGTTTAATCTGGGGGGAGGATGGCTACACCTTC

abundance: -
j_gene: TRBJ1-2
d_gene: -
v_gene: TRBV6-2/TRBV6-3
CDR3aa: CASSYSPLDSNYGYTF
CDR3nt: TGTGCCAGCAGTTACTCCCCCCTGGACAGTAACTATGGCTACACCTTC

abundance: -
j_gene: TRBJ2-7
d_gene: -
v_gene: TRBV10-3
CDR3aa: CAIAKGVDEQYF
CDR3nt: TGTGCCATCGCAAAGGGTGTGGACGAGCAGTACTTC

abundance: -
j_gene: TRBJ1-6
d_gene: -
v_gene: TRBV28
CDR3aa: CASSGGSSYNSPLHF
CDR3nt: TGTGCCAGCAGTGGCGGGAGCTCCTATAATTCACCCCTCCACTTT

abundance: -
j_gene: TRBJ2-1
d_gene: -
v_gene: TRBV7-2
CDR3aa: CASSPRVMSSYNEQFF
CDR3nt: TGTGCCAGCAGCCCGCGGGTCATGAGCTCCTACAATGAGCAGTTCTTC

abundance: -
j_gene: TRBJ2-7
d_gene: -
v_gene: TRBV7-9
CDR3aa: CASRTRDEQYF
CDR3nt: TGTGCCAGCCGAACGAGGGACGAGCAGTACTTC

abundance: -
j_gene: TRBJ2-7
d_gene: -
v_gene: TRBV4-3
CDR3aa: CASSQGGGQVGNEQYF
CDR3nt: TGCGCCAGCAGCCAAGGCGGGGGACAGGTCGGGAACGAGCAGTACTTC

abundance: -
j_gene: TRBJ2-3
d_gene: TRBD2
v_gene: TRBV4-3
CDR3aa: CASSQGTSGVQREDTQYF
CDR3nt: TGCGCCAGCAGCCAAGGGACTAGCGGGGTTCAAAGGGAAGATACGCAGTATTTT

abundance: -
j_gene: TRBJ1-3
d_gene: -
v_gene: TRBV10-3
CDR3aa: CAIGGNTIYF
CDR3nt: TGTGCCATCGGAGGAAACACCATATATTTT

abundance: -
j_gene: TRBJ2-3
d_gene: TRBD2
v_gene: TRBV4-2
CDR3aa: CASSPGRATLTDTQYF
CDR3nt: TGTGCCAGCAGCCCCGGGAGGGCTACCCTCACAGATACGCAGTATTTT

abundance: -
j_gene: TRBJ2-7
d_gene: -
v_gene: TRBV28
CDR3aa: CASTTPSSSYEQYF
CDR3nt: TGTGCCAGCACAACACCCTCGTCCTCCTACGAGCAGTACTTC

abundance: -
j_gene: TRBJ2-5
d_gene: TRBD2
v_gene: TRBV13
CDR3aa: CASSSGLQETQYF
CDR3nt: TGTGCCAGCAGCTCGGGACTACAAGAGACCCAGTACTTC

abundance: -
j_gene: TRBJ2-7
d_gene: -
v_gene: TRBV5-4
CDR3aa: CASSFLRGNSYEQYF
CDR3nt: TGTGCCAGCAGCTTTCTGCGGGGAAATTCCTACGAGCAGTACTTC

abundance: -
j_gene: TRBJ2-3
d_gene: -
v_gene: TRBV4-3
CDR3aa: CASSQRETTDTQYF
CDR3nt: TGCGCCAGCAGCCAACGGGAAACCACAGATACGCAGTATTTT